This TCR beta chain comes out of a study of shared clonotypes between healthy human individuals. Study at large: Each donor's CD4 naive and CD4 memory cells filled three plates apiece, CD8 naive two, and CD8 memory one. Whole-study findings and limits: About 5% of naive CD4 clonotypes were shared across a few donors.

Sequencing used immunoSEQ multiplex PCR; TCRdb keeps in-frame clones, though not all of them. The sample carries some 630,000 clones, roughly 96% recorded once. As defined, naive CD8 cells were CD45RO-negative and positively selected for CCR7, with terminally differentiated effector memory CD45RA+ cells excluded. With regard to this clone: Its target is unknown.

The CDR3 is 14 amino acids. Trimming removed 6 bases at V and 2 bases at J, with 11 bases between. From germline, CDR1 is MDHEN and CDR2 SYDVKM. The genes are TRBV28 and TRBJ1-3; D unresolved. The source of this sequence is a woman aged 25 to 45 in good health. Sequences were obtained from naive CD8+ T cells sorted from blood. This CDR3 reads CASSPTDPGNTIYF. The CDR3, as DNA: TGTGCCAGCAGCCCGACCGACCCTGGAAACACCATATATTTT.